The clone carrying this TCR beta chain was counted between two and nine times. The germline V gene has CDR1 SGHTA and CDR2 FQGNSA. Trimming removed 3 bases at V and 2 bases at J, with 10 bases between. The CDR3 is 14 residues long. The data stem from a study of blood T cell repertoires in COVID-19. Study background: The analysed material was cDNA or gDNA that came from T cells, B-cell-depleted T cells, or PBMCs.

As originally analysed: The assay estimated nucleated cells by amplifying reference gene primers. TCRdb's copy holds only in-frame clones and misses some; the assay was immunoSEQ multiplex PCR. V and J calls and clone size are given by that table; D and trimming were obtained from the DNA. The sample has about 180,000 clones, less than 90% seen once. The rearrangement joins TRBV7-2 to TRBJ1-2; no clear D gene. The receptor was isolated from a woman in her 70s with COVID-19, enrolled during active disease. Input material: peripheral blood. CDR3 in amino acids: CASSFTRQNYGYTF. The CDR3 DNA reads as TGTGCCAGCAGCTTTACGAGGCAGAACTATGGCTACACCTTC.